Detailed here is one TCR beta chain. The record originates from a study of T cell changes during pregnancy in multiple sclerosis. Here immunoSEQ multiplex PCR was the method, and the copy in TCRdb shows in-frame clones only, minus some. The table lists 50,000 to 70,000 clones, just over 90% of them singletons. The trim removed 2 bases at V and 1 base at J, leaving 5 bases unmatched. This CDR3 has 17 residues. The V gene's germline CDR1 is LGHNA and CDR2 YNFKEQ. This clonotype was obtained from a female donor with multiple sclerosis, enrolled in a pregnancy study. The source material was peripheral blood, sampled after pregnancy. The chain uses TRBV4-2 and TRBJ2-7, with 13 positions matching TRBD2. CDR3 coding DNA: TGTGCCAGCAGCCAACACGGGACTAGCGGGAAATCCTACGAGCAGTACTTC. It specifies CASSQHGTSGKSYEQYF.